These T cell receptor beta chains were read from a single sample in a study of cytomegalovirus exposure and HLA in healthy donors. The protocol was immunoSEQ multiplex PCR, while the TCRdb copy is restricted to in-frame clones and leaves out a portion. The table includes about 240,000 clones, approximately 83% detected once. Specimen: PBMCs. These receptors were obtained from a woman aged 25 to 39 in good health and CMV-seropositive. Both conserved end residues are part of each CDR3. Fields, in order: CDR3 DNA, CDR3 protein, J gene, clone size, V gene, D gene. A D gene is named only where the DNA matches it firmly. The size field is filled for only some rows; it gives once, few, many or a size class.

CDR3nt: TGCGCCAGCAGTGGGACAGGGGGTCAGCCCCAGCATTTT; CDR3aa: CASSGTGGQPQHF; j_gene: TRBJ1-5; abundance: NA; v_gene: TRBV10-2; d_gene: TRBD1
CDR3nt: TGTGCCAGCAGGGGACTAGCGGACGAGCAGTACTTC; CDR3aa: CASRGLADEQYF; j_gene: TRBJ2-7; abundance: NA; v_gene: TRBV7-9; d_gene: TRBD2
CDR3nt: TGTGCCAGTACCCTCGGGATTTGGTATGGCTACACCTTC; CDR3aa: CASTLGIWYGYTF; j_gene: TRBJ1-2; abundance: NA; v_gene: TRBV19; d_gene: NA
CDR3nt: TGTGCCAGCAGCCGGACAGTAAATCAGCCCCAGCATTTT; CDR3aa: CASSRTVNQPQHF; j_gene: TRBJ1-5; abundance: NA; v_gene: TRBV11-3; d_gene: NA
CDR3nt: TGTGCCAGCAGCCCTATAGCGGGAGGTTACGAGCAGTACTTC; CDR3aa: CASSPIAGGYEQYF; j_gene: TRBJ2-7; abundance: NA; v_gene: TRBV7-8; d_gene: TRBD2
CDR3nt: TGTGCCAGCAGCTTGGCTGAGGAGACTAGCGGCTACAATGAGCAGTTCTTC; CDR3aa: CASSLAEETSGYNEQFF; j_gene: TRBJ2-1; abundance: NA; v_gene: TRBV7-9; d_gene: TRBD2
CDR3nt: TGTGCCAGCAGTGGCGGTTCCTACGAGCAGTACTTC; CDR3aa: CASSGGSYEQYF; j_gene: TRBJ2-7; abundance: few; v_gene: TRBV2; d_gene: NA
CDR3nt: TGTGCCACCAGCAGGACTAGCGGTAGCTACGAGCAGTACTTC; CDR3aa: CATSRTSGSYEQYF; j_gene: TRBJ2-7; abundance: NA; v_gene: TRBV15; d_gene: TRBD2
CDR3nt: TGTGCCAGCAGTAAAACAGGGGGCAGGGGCTATGGCTACACCTTC; CDR3aa: CASSKTGGRGYGYTF; j_gene: TRBJ1-2; abundance: NA; v_gene: TRBV6-1; d_gene: TRBD1
CDR3nt: TGTGCCAGCAGGAAGACAGGGGAGAATGAGCAGTTCTTC; CDR3aa: CASRKTGENEQFF; j_gene: TRBJ2-1; abundance: once; v_gene: TRBV2; d_gene: TRBD1
CDR3nt: TGCGCCAGCAGCTTGGCCGGGACAGGGGTCGGCACCGGGGAGCTGTTTTTT; CDR3aa: CASSLAGTGVGTGELFF; j_gene: TRBJ2-2; abundance: NA; v_gene: TRBV5-1; d_gene: TRBD1
CDR3nt: TGTGCCAGCAGCTTGCGGGAGCGTACCTACGAGCAGTACTTC; CDR3aa: CASSLRERTYEQYF; j_gene: TRBJ2-7; abundance: NA; v_gene: TRBV11-3; d_gene: TRBD2
CDR3nt: TGTGCCAGCAGTGCGTCAGGGGAATATGGCTACACCTTC; CDR3aa: CASSASGEYGYTF; j_gene: TRBJ1-2; abundance: NA; v_gene: TRBV6-1; d_gene: NA
CDR3nt: TGTGCCAGCAGCGTGAGACCTAGCGGGAGCACCGGGGAGCTGTTTTTT; CDR3aa: CASSVRPSGSTGELFF; j_gene: TRBJ2-2; abundance: NA; v_gene: TRBV9; d_gene: TRBD2
CDR3nt: TGTGCCAGCAGTGGAAGGACTAGCGGGCAAGAGACCCAGTACTTC; CDR3aa: CASSGRTSGQETQYF; j_gene: TRBJ2-5; abundance: NA; v_gene: TRBV6-1; d_gene: TRBD2
CDR3nt: TGTGCCAGCAGTGACGACAGAGCATTACTCTATGGCTACACCTTC; CDR3aa: CASSDDRALLYGYTF; j_gene: TRBJ1-2; abundance: NA; v_gene: TRBV2; d_gene: NA